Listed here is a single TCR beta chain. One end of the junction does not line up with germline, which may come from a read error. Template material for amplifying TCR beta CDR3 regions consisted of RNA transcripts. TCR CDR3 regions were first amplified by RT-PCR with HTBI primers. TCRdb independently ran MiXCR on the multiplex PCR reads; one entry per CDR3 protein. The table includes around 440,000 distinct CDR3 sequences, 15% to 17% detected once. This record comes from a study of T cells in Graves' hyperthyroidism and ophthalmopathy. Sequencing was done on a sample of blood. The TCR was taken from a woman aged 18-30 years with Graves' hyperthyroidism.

The CDR3, as DNA: TGTGCTAGCAGCGAGACTATCCTGAACACCGGGGAGCTGTTTTTT. As protein: CASSETILNTGELFF. The chain is built from TRBV7-7 and TRBJ2-2; the D gene is possibly TRBD2 (5 bases). Germline V gene sequence: CDR1 SSHAT, CDR2 FNYEAQ (reference sequence). The CDR3 covers 15 residues.